These 7 T cell receptor beta chains were all obtained from the same sample, sequenced in a study of blood T cell repertoires in COVID-19. Libraries were prepared by immunoSEQ multiplex PCR; TCRdb keeps only in-frame clonotypes and omits some of them. In the table there are fewer than 180,000 clones, 84% of which are singletons. Sequenced sample: peripheral blood. The source is a man between 65 and 85 years old with acute or convalescent COVID-19.

The chain has TRBV27 and TRBJ2-7; 8 bases agree with TRBD2. The CDR3 spans 13 residues. Germline lookup yields CDR1 MNHEY and CDR2 SMNVEV (reference sequence). The V gene end was trimmed by 6 bases and the J gene end by 5 bases; junction bases not matched to a gene: 6. CDR3 bases: TGTGCCAGCAGGCGGGGGGTATTCGACGAGCAGTACTTC. Its translation is CASRRGVFDEQYF.

The chain recombines TRBV4-1 with TRBJ1-1; weak D call: TRBD1 (6 bases). Germline V gives CDR1 MGHRA, CDR2 YSYEKL. Trimming pared 0 bases from V and 10 bases from J, leaving 18 bases between. This CDR3 comprises 15 residues. The CDR3 reads CASSQEGASALRAFF. The CDR3 DNA reads TGCGCCAGCAGCCAAGAGGGGGCATCGGCATTACGAGCTTTCTTT.

The chain is built from TRBV28 and TRBJ1-5; no definite D call. Germline lookup yields CDR1 MDHEN and CDR2 SYDVKM. The germline V and J ends were trimmed by 2 bases and 6 bases, with 11 bases remaining between them. This CDR3 region has 14 residues. The DNA of the CDR3 is TGTGCCAGCAGTTTAATCCCGGAGACTCAGCCCCAGCATTTT. This codes for CASSLIPETQPQHF.

This rearrangement joins TRBV7-8 to TRBJ2-3; 9 nucleotides agree with TRBD2. Per the germline V gene, CDR1 is SGHVS and CDR2 is FQNEAQ. Trimming cost V 5 bases and J 0 bases; bases outside gene matches: 6. The CDR3 length is 16 residues. CDR3 DNA sequence: TGTGCCAGCAGCCTGCGACTAGCGGCAAGCACAGATACGCAGTATTTT. Its protein is CASSLRLAASTDTQYF.

This clone was found a few times. The V gene is TRBV7-8, the J gene TRBJ2-2; D is undetermined. V dropped 5 bases and J dropped 8 bases, with 12 bases sitting between them. The germline gives CDR1 SGHVS, CDR2 FQNEAQ. The CDR3 has 13 amino acids. CDR3: CASSLELGGELFF. CDR3 DNA: TGTGCCAGCAGCCTAGAACTCGGGGGGGAGCTGTTTTTT.

The chain joins TRBV19 to TRBJ2-1; 10 bases map to TRBD1. The germline V gene has CDR1 LNHDA and CDR2 SQIVND (reference sequence). The length of the CDR3 is 15 residues. V was pared by 3 bases and J by 2 bases, with 1 base of the junction left unmatched. The CDR3 protein is CASSIGTGAYNEQFF. CDR3 nucleotide sequence: TGTGCCAGTAGTATCGGGACAGGGGCCTACAATGAGCAGTTCTTC.

This clone was observed a few times. The chain couples TRBV7-9 to TRBJ1-1, with a tentative D call TRBD1 (6 bases). The ends were cut back, 5 bases at V and 1 base at J, with 11 bases in the middle. The CDR3 has 14 residues. Germline values: CDR1 SEHNR, CDR2 FQNEAQ (reference sequence). The CDR3 is CASSAGQTNTEAFF. DNA for the CDR3: TGTGCCAGCAGCGCCGGACAGACGAACACTGAAGCTTTCTTT.